A selection of T cell receptor beta chains follows, all from one sample in a study of T cell repertoires in cytomegalovirus infection. Via MiXCR, TCRdb re-called the reads, giving one row per CDR3 protein. Here the sample spans roughly 920,000 distinct CDR3 sequences, roughly 31% being singletons. Their antigens are not known. Sequenced material: cultured CD8+ T cells from PBMCs, taken from culture after CMV antigen stimulation. Receptor source: a human donor in good health (CMV status not recorded). Some clones in this sample may be carry-over from other donors' samples. Each CDR3 is given with its conserved first and last residue. D genes are given only for firm matches. Rows give clone size only sometimes, using once, few, many, or a class for an expanded clone.

CDR3 protein,CDR3 DNA,J gene,clone size,D gene,V gene
CASGYSTDTQYF,TGTGCCAGCGGCTACAGCACAGATACGCAGTATTTT,TRBJ2-3,few,-,TRBV6-2/TRBV6-3
CASTRRGSFTGELFF,TGTGCCAGCACCAGGCGGGGTAGTTTTACCGGGGAGCTGTTTTTT,TRBJ2-2,-,-,TRBV6-2/TRBV6-3
CASSLPFRGTYEQYF,TGTGCCAGCAGCTTACCTTTCAGGGGAACCTACGAGCAGTACTTC,TRBJ2-7,many,-,TRBV5-4
CASSFWDTSNYGYTF,TGTGCCAGCAGTTTTTGGGACACCTCTAACTATGGCTACACCTTC,TRBJ1-2,-,-,TRBV12-3/TRBV12-4
CASSPEGAMNTEAFF,TGTGCCAGCAGCCCCGAAGGGGCCATGAACACTGAAGCTTTCTTT,TRBJ1-1,many,-,TRBV7-6
CASSVRGGWTGELFF,TGTGCCAGCAGCGTCCGAGGGGGATGGACCGGGGAGCTGTTTTTT,TRBJ2-2,-,-,TRBV9
CASSLAVGGGSANTGELFF,TGTGCCAGCAGCTTAGCGGTAGGCGGGGGATCCGCGAACACCGGGGAGCTGTTTTTT,TRBJ2-2,many,TRBD2,TRBV7-8
CASSYESGGRTEAFF,TGTGCCAGCAGTTACGAGTCGGGGGGCCGGACTGAAGCTTTCTTT,TRBJ1-1,-,-,TRBV6-5
CASNLGQGLDTEAFF,TGTGCCAGTAACCTGGGACAGGGGTTGGACACTGAAGCTTTCTTT,TRBJ1-1,-,TRBD1,TRBV19
CASSRRTGISGNTIYF,TGTGCCAGCAGCCGGAGGACAGGGATTTCTGGAAACACCATATATTTT,TRBJ1-3,-,TRBD1,TRBV2
CASSLGDRGGIYGYTF,TGTGCCAGCAGCTTGGGGGACAGGGGGGGAATCTATGGCTACACCTTC,TRBJ1-2,-,TRBD1,TRBV5-6
CASSDSTSGHTDTQYF,TGTGCCAGCAGTGACTCGACTAGCGGGCACACAGATACGCAGTATTTT,TRBJ2-3,many,TRBD2,TRBV6-4
CASSPNGGEPTDTQYF,TGTGCCAGCTCACCGAACGGGGGGGAGCCCACAGATACGCAGTATTTT,TRBJ2-3,-,TRBD2,TRBV18
CASSLAGGMIHEQFF,TGTGCCAGCAGCTTAGCGGGGGGGATGATTCATGAGCAGTTCTTC,TRBJ2-1,-,TRBD2,TRBV7-9
CASSSGQGGHGELFF,TGTGCCAGCAGCTCAGGGCAAGGGGGCCATGGAGAGCTGTTTTTT,TRBJ2-2,few,TRBD1,TRBV7-9
CASSTPGYTEAFF,TGTGCCAGCAGTACCCCCGGATACACTGAAGCTTTCTTT,TRBJ1-1,few,-,TRBV28
CASSPAGTDHRQYF,TGTGCCAGCAGTCCCGCCGGGACAGACCACCGCCAGTACTTC,TRBJ2-7,-,TRBD1,TRBV27
CASSFLSGGPSSSYNEQFF,TGTGCCAGCAGCTTCCTTAGCGGGGGGCCTTCAAGCTCCTACAATGAGCAGTTCTTC,TRBJ2-1,few,TRBD2,TRBV28
CASSKKEAGNTGELFF,TGTGCCAGCAGCAAAAAAGAAGCCGGGAACACCGGGGAGCTGTTTTTT,TRBJ2-2,few,-,TRBV5-8
CSADTGTLSYNEQFF,TGCAGTGCCGACACCGGGACACTGTCCTACAATGAGCAGTTCTTC,TRBJ2-1,-,-,TRBV20-1
CASSLDPGQGVLTQYF,TGTGCCAGCAGCTTAGATCCCGGGCAGGGGGTTTTGACCCAGTACTTC,TRBJ2-5,-,TRBD1,TRBV11-2
CASSPPRVGSTDTQYF,TGTGCCAGCAGCCCACCCCGCGTCGGAAGCACAGATACGCAGTATTTT,TRBJ2-3,once,-,TRBV9
CASSEFRGATGELFF,TGCGCCAGCAGTGAGTTCAGGGGTGCCACCGGGGAGCTGTTTTTT,TRBJ2-2,few,-,TRBV10-2
CASSLPQGHLNTEAFF,TGTGCCAGCAGCTTACCCCAAGGGCATCTGAACACTGAAGCTTTCTTT,TRBJ1-1,few,-,TRBV7-6
CASSFPSYNEQFF,TGTGCCAGCAGCTTCCCCAGCTACAATGAGCAGTTCTTC,TRBJ2-1,many,-,TRBV7-9
CASSTRTGLNYGYTF,TGTGCCAGCAGCACCCGGACAGGCCTTAACTATGGCTACACCTTC,TRBJ1-2,few,TRBD1,TRBV7-4
CASSLFIRDSYEQYF,TGTGCCAGCAGCTTGTTTATCCGGGACTCCTACGAGCAGTACTTC,TRBJ2-7,-,-,TRBV5-6
CASSTGTGEGNEQFF,TGTGCCAGCAGTACCGGGACAGGGGAAGGGAATGAGCAGTTCTTC,TRBJ2-1,many,TRBD1,TRBV6-1
CASSLRAGTDVRGGEKLFF,TGTGCCAGCAGCTTAAGGGCCGGGACAGATGTTCGTGGAGGAGAAAAACTGTTTTTT,TRBJ1-4,-,TRBD1,TRBV7-6
CASSQFQGDGYTF,TGTGCCAGCAGCCAATTCCAGGGAGATGGCTACACCTTC,TRBJ1-2,-,-,TRBV4-2
CASSWDSSSYEQYF,TGTGCCAGCAGCTGGGACAGTTCCTCATACGAGCAGTACTTC,TRBJ2-7,-,TRBD1,TRBV7-9
CASSNMGGDQETQYF,TGTGCCAGCAGCAACATGGGCGGCGACCAAGAGACCCAGTACTTC,TRBJ2-5,-,-,TRBV28
CAPGGATSGGQETQYF,TGTGCCCCCGGAGGGGCGACTAGCGGGGGGCAAGAGACCCAGTACTTC,TRBJ2-5,many,TRBD2,TRBV7-9
CASSLTQGFGGELFF,TGCGCCAGCAGCCTAACACAGGGCTTCGGCGGGGAGCTGTTTTTT,TRBJ2-2,-,-,TRBV4-3
CASSLVYQAYNEQFF,TGTGCCAGCAGCTTAGTCTACCAAGCCTACAATGAGCAGTTCTTC,TRBJ2-1,few,-,TRBV7-9
CARPGTPGDTQYF,TGTGCCAGGCCCGGAACCCCCGGGGATACGCAGTATTTT,TRBJ2-3,-,-,TRBV6-5
CASSFAGVYTEAFF,TGTGCCAGCAGCTTCGCAGGGGTGTATACTGAAGCTTTCTTT,TRBJ1-1,once,-,TRBV11-2
CASRFGDNSNQPQHF,TGTGCCAGTAGGTTTGGGGATAATAGCAATCAGCCCCAGCATTTT,TRBJ1-5,-,-,TRBV19
CASSLTGNTQYF,TGTGCCAGCAGCTTAACGGGAAATACGCAGTATTTT,TRBJ2-3,few,-,TRBV7-3
CASSGWSGRNEQFF,TGTGCCAGCAGCGGATGGTCGGGGCGTAATGAGCAGTTCTTC,TRBJ2-1,-,-,TRBV25-1
CVSSHGTANTDAFF,TGTGTCAGCAGTCATGGGACCGCCAACACTGATGCTTTCTTT,TRBJ1-1,-,-,TRBV5-6
CSARGTASGNTIYF,TGCAGTGCTAGGGGGACAGCCTCTGGAAACACCATATATTTT,TRBJ1-3,-,TRBD1,TRBV20-1
CAISEVPALYNEQFF,TGTGCCATCAGTGAGGTCCCGGCGCTATACAATGAGCAGTTCTTC,TRBJ2-1,-,-,TRBV10-3
CASSQSSGTYPNEQFF,TGCGCCAGCAGCCAGTCTTCCGGGACTTACCCCAATGAGCAGTTCTTC,TRBJ2-1,many,-,TRBV4-1
CASSHPKDGGNTEAFF,TGCGCCAGCAGCCATCCCAAGGATGGGGGGAACACTGAAGCTTTCTTT,TRBJ1-1,few,-,TRBV4-1
CASRDPSGAYNEQFF,TGTGCCAGCAGGGACCCTAGCGGGGCGTACAATGAGCAGTTCTTC,TRBJ2-1,few,TRBD2,TRBV6-2/TRBV6-3
CASSLDQGRANEKLFF,TGTGCCAGCAGCCTGGACCAGGGTCGGGCTAATGAAAAACTGTTTTTT,TRBJ1-4,many,-,TRBV14
CAISRTSGGPWSEQFF,TGTGCCATCAGTCGGACTAGCGGGGGCCCTTGGAGTGAGCAGTTCTTC,TRBJ2-1,-,TRBD2,TRBV10-3
CASSSLGEAFF,TGTGCCAGCAGCAGTCTGGGTGAAGCTTTCTTT,TRBJ1-1,few,-,TRBV6-2/TRBV6-3
CASSPYPPGQGASYEQYF,TGTGCCAGCAGCCCATACCCCCCGGGACAGGGGGCATCCTACGAGCAGTACTTC,TRBJ2-7,few,TRBD1,TRBV7-9
CASSSPSGGAFEQFF,TGTGCCAGCAGTTCTCCCAGCGGGGGGGCCTTTGAGCAGTTCTTC,TRBJ2-1,few,TRBD2,TRBV12-3/TRBV12-4
CASGWGDPNTGELFF,TGTGCCAGCGGCTGGGGGGACCCGAACACCGGGGAGCTGTTTTTT,TRBJ2-2,-,-,TRBV12-3/TRBV12-4
CASSQGFSPLHF,TGCGCCAGCAGCCAGGGGTTTTCACCCCTCCACTTT,TRBJ1-6,-,-,TRBV4-1
CASSLALMNTEAFF,TGTGCCAGCAGCTTAGCCCTAATGAACACTGAAGCTTTCTTT,TRBJ1-1,many,-,TRBV7-8
CASSQSGMGGREQYF,TGTGCCAGCAGCCAGAGCGGTATGGGGGGGCGTGAGCAGTACTTC,TRBJ2-7,-,-,TRBV4-2
CASSFSYSNQPQHF,TGTGCCAGCAGTTTTTCCTATAGCAATCAGCCCCAGCATTTT,TRBJ1-5,-,-,TRBV27
CASSETTPLGPGQRMDYEQYF,TGTGCCAGCAGTGAGACTACCCCCCTCGGACCGGGACAGAGGATGGATTACGAGCAGTACTTC,TRBJ2-7,-,TRBD1,TRBV6-1